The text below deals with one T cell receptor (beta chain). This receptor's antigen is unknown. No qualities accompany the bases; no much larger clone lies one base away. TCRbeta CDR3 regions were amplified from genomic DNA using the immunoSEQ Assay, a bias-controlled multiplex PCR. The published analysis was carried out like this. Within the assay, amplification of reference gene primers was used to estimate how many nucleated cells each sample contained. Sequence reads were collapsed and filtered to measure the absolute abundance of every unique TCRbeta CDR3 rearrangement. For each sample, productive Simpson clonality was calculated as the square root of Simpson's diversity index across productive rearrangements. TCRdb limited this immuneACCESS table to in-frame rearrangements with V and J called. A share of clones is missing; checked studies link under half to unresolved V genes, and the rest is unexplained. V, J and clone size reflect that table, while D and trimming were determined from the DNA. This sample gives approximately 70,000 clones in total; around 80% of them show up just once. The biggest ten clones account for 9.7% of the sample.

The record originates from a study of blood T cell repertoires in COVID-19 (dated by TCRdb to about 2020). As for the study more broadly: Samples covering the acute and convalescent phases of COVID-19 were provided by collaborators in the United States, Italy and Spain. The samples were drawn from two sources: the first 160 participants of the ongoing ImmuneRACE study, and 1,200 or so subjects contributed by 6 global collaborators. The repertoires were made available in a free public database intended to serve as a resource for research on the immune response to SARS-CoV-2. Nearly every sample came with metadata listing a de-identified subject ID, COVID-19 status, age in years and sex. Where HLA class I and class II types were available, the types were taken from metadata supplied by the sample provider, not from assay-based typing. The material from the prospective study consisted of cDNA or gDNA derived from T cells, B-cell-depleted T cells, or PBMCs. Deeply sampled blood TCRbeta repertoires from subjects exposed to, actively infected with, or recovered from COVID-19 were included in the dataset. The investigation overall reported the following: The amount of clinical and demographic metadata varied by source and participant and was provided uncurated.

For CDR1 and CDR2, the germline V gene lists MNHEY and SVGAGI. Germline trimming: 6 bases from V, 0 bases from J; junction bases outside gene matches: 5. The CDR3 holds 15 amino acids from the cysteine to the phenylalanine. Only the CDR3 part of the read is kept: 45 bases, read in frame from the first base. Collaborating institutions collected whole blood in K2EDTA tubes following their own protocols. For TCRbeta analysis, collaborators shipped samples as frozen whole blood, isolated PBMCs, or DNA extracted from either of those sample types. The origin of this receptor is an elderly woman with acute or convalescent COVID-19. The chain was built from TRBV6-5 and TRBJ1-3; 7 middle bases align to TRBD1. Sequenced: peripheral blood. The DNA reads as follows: TGTGCCAGCAGACGAGGGACAGACTCTGGAAACACCATATATTTT. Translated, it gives CASRRGTDSGNTIYF.